The source of this T cell receptor beta chain is a study of blood T cell repertoires in COVID-19. Background on the study: Donors in the United States, Italy and Spain gave samples during acute or convalescent COVID-19. PBMCs, B-cell-depleted T cells, or T cells provided the cDNA or gDNA that made up the material.

In germline, CDR1 is MNHEY, CDR2 SVGAGI. The CDR3 extends over 15 amino acids. V gave up 0 bases and J gave up 8 bases; unmatched junction bases: 5. Per the original data handling: Using reference gene primer amplification, nucleated cell counts were estimated. Measured with immunoSEQ multiplex PCR; TCRdb has only the in-frame clones, and not every one. Clone size and the V and J calls come from that table; the DNA yielded D and trimming. The data show approximately 130,000 clones, 85% seen once. V gene TRBV6-5 combines with J gene TRBJ2-1; 9 bases are a match to TRBD2. The specimen was peripheral blood. The sequence came from a man aged 60 to 75 with acute or convalescent COVID-19. The CDR3 reads CASSYSDSGSYEQFF. CDR3 DNA: TGTGCCAGCAGTTACTCGGATAGCGGGAGCTATGAGCAGTTCTTC.